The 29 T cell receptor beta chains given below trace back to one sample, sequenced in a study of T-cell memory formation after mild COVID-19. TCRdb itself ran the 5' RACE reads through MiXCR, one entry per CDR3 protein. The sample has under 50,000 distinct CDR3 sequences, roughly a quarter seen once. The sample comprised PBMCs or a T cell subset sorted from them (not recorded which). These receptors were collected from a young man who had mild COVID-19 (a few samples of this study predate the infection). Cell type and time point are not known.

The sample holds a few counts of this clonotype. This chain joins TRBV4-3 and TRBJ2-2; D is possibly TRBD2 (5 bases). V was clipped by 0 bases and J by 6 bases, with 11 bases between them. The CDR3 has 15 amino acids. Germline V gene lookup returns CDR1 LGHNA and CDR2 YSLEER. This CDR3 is CASSQDFPRAGELFF. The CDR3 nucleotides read TGCGCCAGCAGCCAAGATTTTCCGAGGGCCGGGGAGCTGTTTTTT.

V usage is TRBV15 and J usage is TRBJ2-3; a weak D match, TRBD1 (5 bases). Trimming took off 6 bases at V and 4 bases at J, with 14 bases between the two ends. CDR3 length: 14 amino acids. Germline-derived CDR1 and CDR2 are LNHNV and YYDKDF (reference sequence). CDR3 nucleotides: TGTGCCACCAGGCCCGGCAGGGAATCAGATACGCAGTATTTT. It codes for CATRPGRESDTQYF.

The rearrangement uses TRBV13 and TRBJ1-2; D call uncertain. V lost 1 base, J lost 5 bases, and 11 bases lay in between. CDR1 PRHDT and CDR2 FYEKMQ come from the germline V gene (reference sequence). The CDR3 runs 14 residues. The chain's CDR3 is CASSLERGGYGYTF. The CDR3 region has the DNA TGTGCCAGCAGCTTAGAACGGGGAGGTTATGGCTACACCTTC.

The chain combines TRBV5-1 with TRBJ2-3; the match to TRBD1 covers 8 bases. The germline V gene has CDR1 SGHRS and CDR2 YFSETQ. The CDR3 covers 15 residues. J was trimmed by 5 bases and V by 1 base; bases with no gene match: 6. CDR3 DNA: TGCGCCAGCAGCTTGCAGGGGGCGCTGAAAGATACGCAGTATTTT. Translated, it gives CASSLQGALKDTQYF.

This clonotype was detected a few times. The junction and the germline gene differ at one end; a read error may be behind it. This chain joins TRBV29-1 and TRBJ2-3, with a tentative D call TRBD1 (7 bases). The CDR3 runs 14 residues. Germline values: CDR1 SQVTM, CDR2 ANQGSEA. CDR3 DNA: TGCAGCGTGGAAGGGACTCAGGGGGCAGATACGCAGTATTTT. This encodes CSVEGTQGADTQYF.

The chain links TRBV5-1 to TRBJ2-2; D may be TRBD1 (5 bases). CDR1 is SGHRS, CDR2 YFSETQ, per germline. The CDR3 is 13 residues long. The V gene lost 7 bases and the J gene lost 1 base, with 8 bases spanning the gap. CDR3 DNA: TGCGCCAGCGGACACCAGAACACCGGGGAGCTGTTTTTT. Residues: CASGHQNTGELFF.

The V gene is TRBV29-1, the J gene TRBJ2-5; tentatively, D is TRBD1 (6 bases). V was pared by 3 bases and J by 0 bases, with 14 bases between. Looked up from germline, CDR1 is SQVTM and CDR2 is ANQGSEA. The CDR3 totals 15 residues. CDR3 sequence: CSVESGRGYQETQYF. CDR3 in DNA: TGCAGCGTTGAGTCCGGTAGGGGGTACCAAGAGACCCAGTACTTC.

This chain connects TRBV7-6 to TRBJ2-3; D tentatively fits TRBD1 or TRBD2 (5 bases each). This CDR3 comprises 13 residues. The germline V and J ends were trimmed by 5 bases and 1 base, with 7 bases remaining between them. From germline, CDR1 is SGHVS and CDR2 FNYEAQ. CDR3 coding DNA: TGTGCCAGCAGCATGGGGGGCACAGATACGCAGTATTTT. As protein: CASSMGGTDTQYF.

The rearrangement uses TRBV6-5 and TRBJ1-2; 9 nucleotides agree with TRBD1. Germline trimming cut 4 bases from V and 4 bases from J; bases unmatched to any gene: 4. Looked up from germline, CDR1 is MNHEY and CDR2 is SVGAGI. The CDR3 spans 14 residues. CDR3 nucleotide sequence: TGTGCCAGCAGTTCTTGGACAGGGGCCTATGGCTACACCTTC. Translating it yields CASSSWTGAYGYTF.

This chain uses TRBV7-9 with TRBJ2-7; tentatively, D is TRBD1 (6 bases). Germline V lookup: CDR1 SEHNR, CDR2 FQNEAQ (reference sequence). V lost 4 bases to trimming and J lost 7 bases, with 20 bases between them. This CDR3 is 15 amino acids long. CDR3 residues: CASSSKSSRGWEQYF. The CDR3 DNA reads TGTGCCAGCAGCTCCAAGTCCTCCAGGGGATGGGAGCAGTACTTC. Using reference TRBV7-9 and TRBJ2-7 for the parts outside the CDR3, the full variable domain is DTGVSQNPRHKITKRGQNVTFRCDPISEHNRLYWYRQTLGQGPEFLTYFQNEAQLEKSRLLSDRFSAERPKGSFSTLEIQRTEQGDSAMYLCASSSKSSRGWEQYFGPGTRLTVT.

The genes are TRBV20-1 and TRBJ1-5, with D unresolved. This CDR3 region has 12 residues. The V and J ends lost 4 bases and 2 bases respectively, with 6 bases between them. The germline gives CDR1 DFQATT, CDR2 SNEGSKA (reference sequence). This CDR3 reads CSATDGNQPQHF. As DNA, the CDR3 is TGCAGTGCTACCGACGGCAATCAGCCCCAGCATTTT.

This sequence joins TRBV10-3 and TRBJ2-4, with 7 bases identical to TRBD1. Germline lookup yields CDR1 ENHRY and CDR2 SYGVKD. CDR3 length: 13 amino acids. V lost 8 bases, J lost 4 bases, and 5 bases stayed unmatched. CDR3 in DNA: TGTGCCATCTTTGACAGGGCTAAAAACATTCAGTACTTC. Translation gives CAIFDRAKNIQYF.

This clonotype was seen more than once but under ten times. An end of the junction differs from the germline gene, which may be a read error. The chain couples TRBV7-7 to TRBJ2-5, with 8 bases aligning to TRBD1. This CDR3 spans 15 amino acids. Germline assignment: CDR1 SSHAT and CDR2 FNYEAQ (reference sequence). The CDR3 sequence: CASSLSGQAKETQYF. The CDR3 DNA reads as TGTGCTAGCAGCTTGTCGGGACAGGCCAAAGAGACCCAGTACTTC.

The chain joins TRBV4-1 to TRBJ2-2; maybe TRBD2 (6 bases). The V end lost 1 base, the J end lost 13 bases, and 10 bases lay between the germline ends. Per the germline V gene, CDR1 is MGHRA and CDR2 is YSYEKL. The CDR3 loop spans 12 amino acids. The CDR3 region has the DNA TGCGCCAGCAGCCAAGGGGGACTCGGGCTGTTTTTT. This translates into CASSQGGLGLFF.

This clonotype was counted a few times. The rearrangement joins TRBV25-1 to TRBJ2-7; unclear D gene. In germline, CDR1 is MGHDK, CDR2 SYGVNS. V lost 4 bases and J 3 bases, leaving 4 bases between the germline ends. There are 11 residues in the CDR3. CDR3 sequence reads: CASSGSYEQYF. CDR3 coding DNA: TGTGCCAGCAGTGGGAGCTACGAGCAGTACTTC.

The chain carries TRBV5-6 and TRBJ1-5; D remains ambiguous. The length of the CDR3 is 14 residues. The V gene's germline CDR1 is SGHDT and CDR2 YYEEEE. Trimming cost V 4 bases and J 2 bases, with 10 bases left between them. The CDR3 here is CASSTTTGNQPQHF. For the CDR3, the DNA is TGTGCCAGCAGCACGACCACGGGCAATCAGCCCCAGCATTTT.

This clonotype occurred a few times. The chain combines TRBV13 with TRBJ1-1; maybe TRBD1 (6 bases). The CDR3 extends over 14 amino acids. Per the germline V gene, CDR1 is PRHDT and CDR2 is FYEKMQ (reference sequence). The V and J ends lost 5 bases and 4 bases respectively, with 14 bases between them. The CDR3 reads CASSTQGRGTEAFF. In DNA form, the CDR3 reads TGTGCCAGCAGCACCCAGGGGAGGGGCACTGAAGCTTTCTTT.

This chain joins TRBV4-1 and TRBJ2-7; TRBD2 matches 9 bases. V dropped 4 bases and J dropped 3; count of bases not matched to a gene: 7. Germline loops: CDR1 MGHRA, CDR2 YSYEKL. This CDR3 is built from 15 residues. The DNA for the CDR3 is TGCGCCAGCAGCCTCCTTAGCGGGGGTTACTACGAGCAGTACGTC. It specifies CASSLLSGGYYEQYV.

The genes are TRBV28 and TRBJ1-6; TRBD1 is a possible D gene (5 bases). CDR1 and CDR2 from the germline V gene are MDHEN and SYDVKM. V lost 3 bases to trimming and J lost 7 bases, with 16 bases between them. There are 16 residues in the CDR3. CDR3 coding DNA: TGTGCCAGCAGTTTTCTCGGGGGAGGTGAGAATTCACCCCTCCACTTT. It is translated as CASSFLGGGENSPLHF.

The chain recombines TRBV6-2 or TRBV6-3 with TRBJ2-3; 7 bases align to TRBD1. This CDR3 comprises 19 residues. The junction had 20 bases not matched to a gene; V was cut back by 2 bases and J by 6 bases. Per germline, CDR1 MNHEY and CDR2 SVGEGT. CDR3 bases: TGTGCCAGCAGTTACCCCAAAGGGGTAGGGGGCGGGCCACCGGATACGCAGTATTTT. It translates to CASSYPKGVGGGPPDTQYF.

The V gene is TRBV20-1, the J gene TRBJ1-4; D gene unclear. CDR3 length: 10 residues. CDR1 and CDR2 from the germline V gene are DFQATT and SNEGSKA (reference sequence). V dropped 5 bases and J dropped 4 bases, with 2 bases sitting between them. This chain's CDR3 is CSAGNEKLFF. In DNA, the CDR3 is TGCAGTGCTGGTAATGAAAAACTGTTTTTT.

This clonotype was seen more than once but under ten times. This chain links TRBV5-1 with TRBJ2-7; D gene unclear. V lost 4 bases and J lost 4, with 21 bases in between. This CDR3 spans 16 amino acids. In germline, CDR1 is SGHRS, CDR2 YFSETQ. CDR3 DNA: TGCGCCAGCAGCCCCGGAACCGGGCTACGCGCTTACGAGCAGTACTTC. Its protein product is CASSPGTGLRAYEQYF.

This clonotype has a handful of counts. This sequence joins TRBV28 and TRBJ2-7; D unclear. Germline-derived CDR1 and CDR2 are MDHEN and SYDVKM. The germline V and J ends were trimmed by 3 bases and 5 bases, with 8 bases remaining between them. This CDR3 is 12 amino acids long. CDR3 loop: CASSFPWDEQYV. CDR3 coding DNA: TGTGCCAGCAGTTTCCCGTGGGACGAGCAGTACGTC.

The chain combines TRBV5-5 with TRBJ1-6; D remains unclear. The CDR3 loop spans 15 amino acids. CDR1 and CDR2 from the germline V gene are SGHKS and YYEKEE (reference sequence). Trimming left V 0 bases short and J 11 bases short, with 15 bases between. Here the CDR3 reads CASSLEFGDRAPLHF. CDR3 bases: TGTGCCAGCAGCTTGGAGTTCGGGGATCGAGCACCCCTCCACTTT.

CDR3 protein: CASSYSFSMDAGANNEQFF. CDR3 in DNA: TGTGCCAGCAGTTACTCGTTCTCTATGGACGCGGGGGCCAACAATGAGCAGTTCTTC. The chain has TRBV6-5 and TRBJ2-1; a weak D match, TRBD2 (7 bases). Per germline, CDR1 MNHEY and CDR2 SVGAGI. The CDR3 has 19 residues. V lost 0 bases and J 5 bases, leaving 23 bases between the germline ends.

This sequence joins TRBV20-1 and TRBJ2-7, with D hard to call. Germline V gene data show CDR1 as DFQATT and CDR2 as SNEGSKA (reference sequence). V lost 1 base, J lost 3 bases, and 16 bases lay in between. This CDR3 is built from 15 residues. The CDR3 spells CSARAPWGKGYEQYF. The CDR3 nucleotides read TGCAGTGCTAGAGCGCCTTGGGGAAAGGGCTACGAGCAGTACTTC.

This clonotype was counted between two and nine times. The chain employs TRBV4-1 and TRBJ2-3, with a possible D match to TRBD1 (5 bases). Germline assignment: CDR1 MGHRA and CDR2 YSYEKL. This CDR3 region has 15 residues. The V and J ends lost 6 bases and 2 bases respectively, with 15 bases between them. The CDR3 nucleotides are TGCGCCAGCAGACACAAGGACACAGCCACAGATACGCAGTATTTT. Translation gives CASRHKDTATDTQYF.

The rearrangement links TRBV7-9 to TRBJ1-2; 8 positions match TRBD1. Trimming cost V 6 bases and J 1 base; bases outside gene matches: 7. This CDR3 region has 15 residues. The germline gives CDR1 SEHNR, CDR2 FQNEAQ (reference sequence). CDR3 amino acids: CASSLDRAINYGYTF. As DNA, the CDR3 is TGTGCCAGCAGTTTGGACAGGGCGATTAACTATGGCTACACCTTC.

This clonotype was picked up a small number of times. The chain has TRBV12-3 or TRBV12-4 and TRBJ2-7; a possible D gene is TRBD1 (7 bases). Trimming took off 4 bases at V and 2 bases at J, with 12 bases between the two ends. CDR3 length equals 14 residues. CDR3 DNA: TGTGCCAGCAGTTCGGGGGACAGTCCCTACGAGCAGTACGTC. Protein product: CASSSGDSPYEQYV.